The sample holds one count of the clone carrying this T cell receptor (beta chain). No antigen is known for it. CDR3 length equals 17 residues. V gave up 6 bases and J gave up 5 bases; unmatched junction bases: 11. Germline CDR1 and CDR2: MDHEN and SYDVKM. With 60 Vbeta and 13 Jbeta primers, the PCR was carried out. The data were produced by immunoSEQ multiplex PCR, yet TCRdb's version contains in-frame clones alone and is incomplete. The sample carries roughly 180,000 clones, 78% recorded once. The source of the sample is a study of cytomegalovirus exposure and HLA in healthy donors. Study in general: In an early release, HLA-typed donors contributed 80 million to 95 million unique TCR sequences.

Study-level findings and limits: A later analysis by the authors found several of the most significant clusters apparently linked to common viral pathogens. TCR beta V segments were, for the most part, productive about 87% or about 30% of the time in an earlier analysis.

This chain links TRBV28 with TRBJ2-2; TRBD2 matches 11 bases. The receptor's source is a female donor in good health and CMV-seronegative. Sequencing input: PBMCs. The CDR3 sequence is CASSSPRASGRTGELFF. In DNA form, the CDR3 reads TGTGCCAGCAGCTCACCCCGGGCTAGCGGGAGGACCGGGGAGCTGTTTTTT.